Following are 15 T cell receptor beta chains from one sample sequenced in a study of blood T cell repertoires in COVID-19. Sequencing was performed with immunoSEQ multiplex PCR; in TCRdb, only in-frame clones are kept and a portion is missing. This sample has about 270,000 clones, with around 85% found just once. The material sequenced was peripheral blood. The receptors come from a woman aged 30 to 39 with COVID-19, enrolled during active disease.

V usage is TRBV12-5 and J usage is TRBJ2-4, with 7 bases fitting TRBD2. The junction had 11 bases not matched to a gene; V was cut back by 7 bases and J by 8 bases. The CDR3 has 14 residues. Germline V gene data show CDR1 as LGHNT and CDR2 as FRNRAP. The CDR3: CASAAGRGIDIQYF. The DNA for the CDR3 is TGTGCTAGTGCGGCGGGGCGGGGGATAGACATTCAGTACTTC.

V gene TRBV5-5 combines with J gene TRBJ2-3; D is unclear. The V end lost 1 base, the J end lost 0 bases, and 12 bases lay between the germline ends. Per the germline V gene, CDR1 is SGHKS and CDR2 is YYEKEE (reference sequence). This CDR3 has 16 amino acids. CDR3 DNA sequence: TGTGCCAGCAGCTTGATTCCTAGAAGTAGCACAGATACGCAGTATTTT. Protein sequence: CASSLIPRSSTDTQYF. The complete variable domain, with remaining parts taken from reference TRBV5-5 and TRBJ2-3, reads DAGVTQSPTHLIKTRGQQVTLRCSPISGHKSVSWYQQVLGQGPQFIFQYYEKEERGRGNFPDRFSARQFPNYSSELNVNALLLGDSALYLCASSLIPRSSTDTQYFGPGTRLTVL.

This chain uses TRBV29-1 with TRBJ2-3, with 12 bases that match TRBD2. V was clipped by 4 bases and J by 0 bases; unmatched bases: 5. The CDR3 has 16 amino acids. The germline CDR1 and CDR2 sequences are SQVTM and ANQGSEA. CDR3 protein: CSVVLAGGSSTDTQYF. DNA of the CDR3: TGCAGCGTTGTACTAGCGGGGGGTTCTAGCACAGATACGCAGTATTTT.

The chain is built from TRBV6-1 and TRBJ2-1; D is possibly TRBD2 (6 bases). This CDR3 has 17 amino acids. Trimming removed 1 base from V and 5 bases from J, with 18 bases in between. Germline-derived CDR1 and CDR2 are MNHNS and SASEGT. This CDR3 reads CASSEEGWLARDNEQFF. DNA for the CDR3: TGTGCCAGCAGTGAAGAAGGTTGGCTAGCGCGAGACAATGAGCAGTTCTTC.

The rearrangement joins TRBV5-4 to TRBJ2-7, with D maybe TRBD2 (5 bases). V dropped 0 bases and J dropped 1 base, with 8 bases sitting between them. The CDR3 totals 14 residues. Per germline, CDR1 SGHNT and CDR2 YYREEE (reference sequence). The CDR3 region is CASSLGIASYEQYF. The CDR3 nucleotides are TGTGCCAGCAGCTTGGGAATAGCGTCCTACGAGCAGTACTTC.

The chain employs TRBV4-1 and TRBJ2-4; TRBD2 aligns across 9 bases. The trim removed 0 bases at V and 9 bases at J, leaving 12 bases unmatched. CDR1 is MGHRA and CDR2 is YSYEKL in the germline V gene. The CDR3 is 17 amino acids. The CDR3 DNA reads TGCGCCAGCAGCCAAGATACCAGCGGGGGGACCGGGGGCATTCAGTACTTC. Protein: CASSQDTSGGTGGIQYF.

Here the CDR3 reads CASTPGSSYEQYF. The DNA for the CDR3 is TGTGCCAGCACCCCGGGGAGCTCCTACGAGCAGTACTTC. V is TRBV6-5 and J is TRBJ2-7, with TRBD2 as a possible D gene (5 bases). Trimming shortened V by 7 bases and J by 0 bases, and 10 bases separated the two germline ends. The CDR3 spans 13 residues. In germline, CDR1 is MNHEY, CDR2 SVGAGI.

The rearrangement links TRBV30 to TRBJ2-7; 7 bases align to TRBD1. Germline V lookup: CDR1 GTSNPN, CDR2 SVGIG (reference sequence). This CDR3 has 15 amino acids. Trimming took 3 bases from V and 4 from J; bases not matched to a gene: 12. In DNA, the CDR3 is TGTGCCTGGAGGCCCAGGGGACAGTTGGCGTACGAGCAGTACTTC. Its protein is CAWRPRGQLAYEQYF.

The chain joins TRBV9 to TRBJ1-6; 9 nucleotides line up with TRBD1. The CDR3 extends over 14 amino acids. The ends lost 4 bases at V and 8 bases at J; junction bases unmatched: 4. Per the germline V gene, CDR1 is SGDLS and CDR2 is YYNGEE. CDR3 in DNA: TGTGCCAGCAGCTTGGGACAGGGCCATTCACCCCTCCACTTT. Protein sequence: CASSLGQGHSPLHF. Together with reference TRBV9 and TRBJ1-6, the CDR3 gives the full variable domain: DSGVTQTPKHLITATGQRVTLRCSPRSGDLSVYWYQQSLDQGLQFLIQYYNGEERAKGNILERFSAQQFPDLHSELNLSSLELGDSALYFCASSLGQGHSPLHFGNGTRLTVT.

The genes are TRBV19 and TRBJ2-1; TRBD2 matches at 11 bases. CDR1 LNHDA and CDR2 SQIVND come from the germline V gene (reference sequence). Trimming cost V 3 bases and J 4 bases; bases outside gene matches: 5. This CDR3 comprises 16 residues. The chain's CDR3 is CASSIASGGIYNEQFF. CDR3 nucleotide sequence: TGTGCCAGTAGTATCGCTAGCGGGGGGATTTACAATGAGCAGTTCTTC.

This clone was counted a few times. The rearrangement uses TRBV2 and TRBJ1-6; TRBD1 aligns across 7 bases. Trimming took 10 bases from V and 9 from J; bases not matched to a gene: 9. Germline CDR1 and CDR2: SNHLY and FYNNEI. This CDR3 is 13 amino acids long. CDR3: CATLTPGGSPLHF. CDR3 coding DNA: TGTGCCACCCTAACACCAGGGGGTTCACCCCTCCACTTT.

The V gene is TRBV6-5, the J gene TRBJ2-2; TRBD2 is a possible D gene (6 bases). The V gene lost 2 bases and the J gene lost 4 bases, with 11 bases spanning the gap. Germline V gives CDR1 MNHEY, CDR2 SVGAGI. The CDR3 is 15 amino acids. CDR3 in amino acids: CASSYGQGGTGELFF. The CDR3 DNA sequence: TGTGCCAGCAGTTACGGGCAGGGAGGCACCGGGGAGCTGTTTTTT.

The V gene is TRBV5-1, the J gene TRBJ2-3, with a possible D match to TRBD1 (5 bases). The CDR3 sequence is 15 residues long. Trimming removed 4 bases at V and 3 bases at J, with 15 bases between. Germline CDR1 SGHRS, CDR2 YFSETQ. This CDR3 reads CASSTTTTGTDTQYF. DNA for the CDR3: TGCGCCAGCAGCACCACTACAACAGGTACAGATACGCAGTATTTT.

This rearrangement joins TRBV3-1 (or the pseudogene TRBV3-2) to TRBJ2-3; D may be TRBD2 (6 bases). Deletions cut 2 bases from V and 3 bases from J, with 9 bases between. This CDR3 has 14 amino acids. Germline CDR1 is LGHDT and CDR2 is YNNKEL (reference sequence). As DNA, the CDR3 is TGTGCCAGCAGCCAACGGGGGAGGACAGATACGCAGTATTTT. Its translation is CASSQRGRTDTQYF.

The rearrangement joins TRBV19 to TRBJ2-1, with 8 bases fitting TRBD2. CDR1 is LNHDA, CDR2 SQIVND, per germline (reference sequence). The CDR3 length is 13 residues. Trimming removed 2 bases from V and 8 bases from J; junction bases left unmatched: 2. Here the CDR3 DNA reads TGTGCCAGTAGTATAACGGGGGGGCATGAGCAGTTCTTC. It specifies CASSITGGHEQFF.